This T cell receptor (beta chain) was sequenced during a study of response to subunit inactivated influenza vaccine. TCRdb re-called the RT-PCR reads with MiXCR, one entry per CDR3 protein. The sample carries 500,000 to 650,000 distinct CDR3 sequences, roughly 8.2% recorded once. Study-wide results and limits: The authors proposed limited new T cell recruitment per seasonal influenza vaccination.

Trimming left V 6 bases short and J 6 bases short, with 12 bases between. The CDR3 loop spans 13 amino acids. Germline CDR1 reads LGHDT; CDR2 reads YNNKEL (reference sequence). In regard to this clonotype: Its cognate antigen is unknown.

This receptor was taken from a man between 50 and 75 years old who received an inactivated influenza vaccine. The gene calls are TRBV3-1 and TRBJ2-1; no reliable D call. Material: PBMCs from blood, obtained around 2 years after vaccination. The CDR3 DNA reads as TGTGCCAGCAGTCGCCGGACGGGCAATGAGCAGTTCTTC. Translating it yields CASSRRTGNEQFF.